The 15 T cell receptor beta chains listed next were all sequenced from one sample in a study of blood T cell repertoires in COVID-19 (dated by TCRdb to about 2020). The library was made by the immunoSEQ multiplex PCR assay. Drawn from immuneACCESS, this table holds only the in-frame rearrangements with V and J called that TCRdb kept. Clones are partly lost; checked studies trace under half to an unresolved V gene and leave the rest unexplained. The sample table records some 60,000 clones; approximately 91% of these occur just once. The top ten hold around 1.5% of the sample. Input material: peripheral blood. These receptors were collected from a human donor in a cohort sampled during active COVID-19.

The chain combines TRBV11-3 with TRBJ1-4, with 7 bases identical to TRBD1. The germline V gene encodes CDR1 SGHNT and CDR2 YENEEA. CDR3 length: 14 amino acids. The junction had 4 bases not matched to a gene; V was cut back by 4 bases and J by 5 bases. The CDR3 spells CASSSRQGNEKLFF. CDR3 nucleotide sequence: TGTGCCAGCAGCTCTAGACAGGGAAATGAAAAACTGTTTTTT.

The sample holds a few counts of this clone. The V gene is TRBV15, the J gene TRBJ1-3; D unclear. CDR1 LNHNV and CDR2 YYDKDF come from the germline V gene (reference sequence). Trimming stripped 2 bases from V and 3 bases from J, with 14 bases between. CDR3 length: 16 residues. The DNA for the CDR3 is TGTGCCACCAGCAGACCTCCAACGGGGTATGGAAACACCATATATTTT. Translated: CATSRPPTGYGNTIYF.

V usage is TRBV5-1 and J usage is TRBJ2-7; D may be TRBD2 (6 bases). Trimming cost V 4 bases and J 2 bases, with 13 bases left between them. The CDR3 is made up of 14 amino acids. Germline assignment: CDR1 SGHRS and CDR2 YFSETQ. CDR3 coding DNA: TGCGCCAGCAGCGCGGGACCTGGTACCTACGAGCAGTACTTC. It encodes CASSAGPGTYEQYF.

The rearrangement joins TRBV18 to TRBJ1-4; 9 bases agree with TRBD1. Germline CDR1 and CDR2: KGHSH and LQKENI. The V segment lost 5 bases and the J segment 5 bases; nucleotides outside the gene matches: 9. This CDR3 has 16 amino acids. CDR3 in amino acids: CASSARGTGSNEKLFF. The CDR3 DNA sequence: TGTGCCAGCTCAGCCAGAGGGACAGGGAGCAATGAAAAACTGTTTTTT. Full variable domain (remainder filled in from reference TRBV18 and TRBJ1-4): NAGVMQNPRHLVRRRGQEARLRCSPMKGHSHVYWYRQLPEEGLKFMVYLQKENIIDESGMPKERFSAEFPKEGPSILRIQQVVRGDSAAYFCASSARGTGSNEKLFFGSGTQLSVL.

The chain combines TRBV7-2 with TRBJ2-7; the match to TRBD2 covers 13 bases. The V gene's germline CDR1 is SGHTA and CDR2 FQGNSA. This CDR3 is built from 15 residues. The junction had 5 bases not matched to a gene; V was cut back by 7 bases and J by 2 bases. The CDR3 coding sequence is TGTGCCAGCACCGAAACTAGCGGGAGGGCCTACGAGCAGTACTTC. Translating it yields CASTETSGRAYEQYF. Full variable domain (remainder filled in from reference TRBV7-2 and TRBJ2-7): GAGVSQSPSNKVTEKGKDVELRCDPISGHTALYWYRQSLGQGLEFLIYFQGNSAPDKSGLPSDRFSAERTGGSVSTLTIQRTQQEDSAVYLCASTETSGRAYEQYFGPGTRLTVT.

The V call is TRBV5-4, the J call TRBJ2-7, with 10 bases aligning to TRBD2. CDR1 is SGHNT, CDR2 YYREEE, per germline (reference sequence). V shed 0 bases, J shed 6 bases, and the junction held 9 bases outside the gene matches. This CDR3 has 16 amino acids. The CDR3 DNA reads TGTGCCAGCAGCTTGGCCGGGCTAGCGGGAGCAGGCGAGCAGTACTTC. The encoded protein is CASSLAGLAGAGEQYF.

J is TRBJ1-4 and V is TRBV2, with TRBD1 matching 9 bases. The CDR3 contains 16 residues. Looked up from germline, CDR1 is SNHLY and CDR2 is FYNNEI. V shed 8 bases, J shed 8 bases, and the junction held 15 bases outside the gene matches. In nucleotides, the CDR3 is TGTGCCAGCTTGCCCGAATACGGGACAGGGAGAGAAAAACTGTTTTTT. This codes for CASLPEYGTGREKLFF.

The chain has TRBV19 and TRBJ1-1; TRBD1 matches at 11 bases. The CDR3 contains 14 residues. V shed 3 bases and J 4 bases; nucleotides not matched to a gene: 1. In germline, CDR1 is LNHDA, CDR2 SQIVND (reference sequence). CDR3 region: CASSMGTGGTEAFF. The CDR3 DNA follows: TGTGCCAGTAGTATGGGGACAGGGGGCACTGAAGCTTTCTTT.

Here the CDR3 reads CASSYDTVRGEQFF. The DNA of the CDR3 is TGTGCCAGCAGCTACGACACGGTTAGGGGGGAGCAGTTCTTC. The rearrangement links TRBV11-3 to TRBJ2-1; possible D gene TRBD1, 6 bases. V shed 4 bases and J shed 10 bases, with 17 bases lying between them. The CDR3 consists of 14 residues. From germline, CDR1 is SGHNT and CDR2 YENEEA.

The V and J genes are TRBV10-3 and TRBJ2-1; TRBD2 matches 11 bases. Germline assignment: CDR1 ENHRY and CDR2 SYGVKD. V lost 5 bases to trimming and J lost 8 bases; unmatched junction nucleotides: 17. The CDR3 has 18 amino acids. The CDR3 nucleotides are TGTGCCATCAGTCAAAAGGGGGAGACTAGCGGGATGGGCGATGAGCAGTTCTTC. Protein product: CAISQKGETSGMGDEQFF.

The chain uses TRBV4-2 and TRBJ2-1; 9 bases fit TRBD2. The germline gives CDR1 LGHNA, CDR2 YNFKEQ. The CDR3 length is 14 residues. Losses at the gene ends were 4 bases for V and 5 bases for J; bases not matched to a gene: 3. The CDR3 DNA sequence: TGTGCCAGCAGCCGGCGACTAGCGGACAATGAGCAGTTCTTC. Translated, it gives CASSRRLADNEQFF.

This sequence joins TRBV18 and TRBJ2-7; 7 bases are shared with TRBD2. CDR3 length: 15 amino acids. V lost 2 bases, J lost 5 bases, and 9 bases stayed unmatched. Looked up from germline, CDR1 is KGHSH and CDR2 is LQKENI. CDR3 residues: CASSPGLAAHHEQYF. The CDR3 nucleotides are TGTGCCAGCTCACCAGGGCTAGCGGCGCACCACGAGCAGTACTTC.

The chain links TRBV27 to TRBJ2-1, with TRBD1 identical over 9 bases. Germline-derived CDR1 and CDR2 are MNHEY and SMNVEV (reference sequence). V lost 6 bases to trimming and J lost 6 bases; unmatched junction nucleotides: 6. The CDR3 runs to 14 residues. The CDR3 sequence is CASSRQGEFNEQFF. The CDR3 nucleotides read TGTGCCAGCAGCCGACAGGGGGAATTCAATGAGCAGTTCTTC.

The chain joins TRBV5-6 to TRBJ1-2; 7 bases agree with TRBD1. V dropped 2 bases and J dropped 14; count of bases not matched to a gene: 9. In germline, CDR1 is SGHDT, CDR2 YYEEEE. The CDR3 runs 12 residues. CDR3 bases: TGTGCCAGCAGCTTAGACAGGGCGTTGTTAACCTTC. Amino acid sequence: CASSLDRALLTF.

This clone showed up just once. This chain connects TRBV24-1 to TRBJ2-2; D is unresolved. Germline V CDR1 and CDR2: KGHDR, SFDVKD. The CDR3 consists of 13 residues. Between the trimmed V and J ends, which lost 3 bases and 10 bases, there was a span of 11 bases. For the CDR3, the DNA is TGTGCCACCAGTGATAACAATTACGTGGAGCTGTTTTTT. Amino acid sequence: CATSDNNYVELFF.